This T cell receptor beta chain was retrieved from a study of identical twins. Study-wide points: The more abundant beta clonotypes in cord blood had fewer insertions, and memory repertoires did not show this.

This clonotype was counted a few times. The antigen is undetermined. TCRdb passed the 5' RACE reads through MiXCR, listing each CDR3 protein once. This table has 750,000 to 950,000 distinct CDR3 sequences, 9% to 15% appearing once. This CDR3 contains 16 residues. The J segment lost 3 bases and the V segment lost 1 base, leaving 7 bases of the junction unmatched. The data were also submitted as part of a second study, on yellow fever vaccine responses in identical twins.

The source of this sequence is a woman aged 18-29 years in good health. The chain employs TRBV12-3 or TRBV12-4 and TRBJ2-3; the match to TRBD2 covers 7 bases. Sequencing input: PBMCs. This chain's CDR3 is CASSLGLAEATDTQYF. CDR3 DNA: TGTGCCAGCAGTTTAGGGCTAGCGGAAGCTACAGATACGCAGTATTTT.